This T cell receptor (beta chain) was identified during a study of radiotherapy plus CTLA-4 blockade in lung cancer. Germline V CDR1 and CDR2: MNHEY, SMNVEV (reference sequence). Trimming removed 5 bases at V and 4 bases at J, with 14 bases between. The CDR3 runs to 14 residues. With ipilimumab providing CTLA-4 blockade, focal radiation was administered to patients who had chemo-refractory metastatic non-small-cell lung cancer. Generated by immunoSEQ multiplex PCR, the TCRdb table keeps only in-frame clones and is missing some. The sample includes about 80,000 clones, roughly 80% of them seen just once.

The receptor's source is a human donor with non-small cell lung cancer who had stable disease on radiotherapy plus ipilimumab. The source was peripheral blood, collected from a patient treated with radiotherapy plus ipilimumab. V usage is TRBV27 and J usage is TRBJ1-2; D remains ambiguous. CDR3 region: CASSKGGLLYGYTF. CDR3 sequence (DNA): TGTGCCAGCAGTAAGGGAGGGCTCCTCTATGGCTACACCTTC.